This T cell receptor (beta chain) was documented in a study of CD8 T cells in Susac syndrome. Of note for this clonotype: As yet, its antigen is unknown.

V gave up 0 bases and J gave up 4 bases, with 16 bases separating them. The germline CDR1 and CDR2 sequences are DFQATT and SNEGSKA (reference sequence). The CDR3 length is 15 residues. From blood CD8+ and CD4+ T cells, TCR beta sequences were generated. Negative isolation yielded the CD8+ and CD4+ T cells, while FACS enriched the TEMRA cells. Study-wide results and caveats: A relatively small number of individuals underwent TCR sequencing and HLA analysis.

RNA totalling about 0.45 to 1 ug underwent reverse transcription with random hexamers. Multiplex immunoSEQ PCR targeted 54 Vbeta and 13 Jbeta TCR beta segments. Using its own MiXCR run on the immunoSEQ multiplex PCR reads, TCRdb lists one record per CDR3 protein. The sample holds around 120,000 distinct CDR3 sequences; 85% to 95% are singletons and the top ten take just under 0.095%. This TCR came from a human donor with multiple sclerosis. The sequencing sample was made of CD4+ T cells from PBMCs. The chain is built from TRBV20-1 and TRBJ2-7; D not resolved. CDR3 DNA sequence: TGCAGTGCTAGAGACTCCCGGAACACCTATTACGAGCAGTACTTC. It is translated as CSARDSRNTYYEQYF.